Sequencing of this TCR beta chain was carried out in a study of cytomegalovirus exposure and HLA in healthy donors. PCR was performed using 60 Vbeta and 13 Jbeta primers. Clones were sequenced by immunoSEQ multiplex PCR, and TCRdb holds only the in-frame ones, with some missing. The data hold 150,000 to 200,000 clones, with roughly 79% observed a single time. V was cut by 6 bases and J by 0 bases, with 9 bases left in between. CDR1 WNHNN and CDR2 SYGVQD come from the germline V gene (reference sequence). The CDR3 extends over 15 amino acids. This chain uses TRBV10-1 with TRBJ2-6; TRBD2 might be the D (6 bases). This TCR was recovered from a woman aged 18-30 years in good health and CMV-seropositive. Material for sequencing was PBMCs. CDR3 region: CASRAGNSGANVLTF. DNA for the CDR3: TGCGCCAGCAGAGCGGGCAACTCTGGGGCCAACGTCCTGACTTTC.